A selection of T cell receptor beta chains follows, all from one sample in a study of blood T cell repertoires in COVID-19. Clones were sequenced by immunoSEQ multiplex PCR, and TCRdb holds only the in-frame ones, with some missing. This sample yields roughly 100,000 clones, of which 70% to 80% are seen a single time; more than 5% belongs to the top ten. Sequencing input: peripheral blood. The origin of the receptors is a man aged 80 or over with COVID-19, enrolled during active disease. Each CDR3 is given with its conserved first and last residue. The D gene is left open where the match is weak. Clone size is shown for a subset of rows, as once, few, many or a class of expanded clone.

TGTGCCAGCAGTAGCGGGCCGAGCTCCTACAATGAGCAGTTCTTC CASSSGPSSYNEQFF TRBJ2-1 NA TRBD2 TRBV5-4
TGTGCCAGCAGCCAGGACATTTCAGCGGGCCCGGTGAGGGATGAGCAGTTCTTC CASSQDISAGPVRDEQFF TRBJ2-1 NA NA TRBV4-2
TGCGCCAGCAGCTTGGACAGGGAAAAACTGTTTTTT CASSLDREKLFF TRBJ1-4 NA NA TRBV5-1
TGTGCCAGTAGTCTATACCCGGCTAGCGGGGCAAGCTCCTACAATGAGCAGTTCTTC CASSLYPASGASSYNEQFF TRBJ2-1 NA TRBD2 TRBV19
TGTGCCAGCAGCGTAGGACTAGCGGGATCCGGCGGTGAGCAGTTCTTC CASSVGLAGSGGEQFF TRBJ2-1 NA TRBD2 TRBV9
TGTGCCATCAGGAGCGGGAGCGGTTCAGATACGCAGTATTTT CAIRSGSGSDTQYF TRBJ2-3 NA TRBD2 TRBV10-3
TGTGCCACCAGCAGAGGGGGCGTGGGGGGAGCCGGCGGGCAGTACTTC CATSRGGVGGAGGQYF TRBJ2-7 NA NA TRBV15
TGTGCCAGCAGTGAGGACATGAACACTGAAGCTTTCTTT CASSEDMNTEAFF TRBJ1-1 few NA TRBV7-8
TGTGCTAGCAGCCGCGACAGGGGGACTGTAGCTTTCTTT CASSRDRGTVAFF TRBJ1-1 NA TRBD1 TRBV7-7
TGTGCCAGCAGCTTGCGGCGGGGCGGGGGCGTGTATGGCTACACCTTC CASSLRRGGGVYGYTF TRBJ1-2 NA NA TRBV7-3
TGTGCCATCAGTGAGGGACCCGGTCCGGGACAAATAGCAACTAATGAAAAACTGTTTTTT CAISEGPGPGQIATNEKLFF TRBJ1-4 NA NA TRBV10-3
TGTGCCAGCAGCTTATATTTGAGGGCGGACACAGATACGCAGTATTTT CASSLYLRADTDTQYF TRBJ2-3 NA NA TRBV7-3
TGTGCCAGCAGTTTAGGGCACGGGAGCTCCTACAATGAGCAGTTCTTC CASSLGHGSSYNEQFF TRBJ2-1 NA NA TRBV28
TGTGCCAGCAGCCTTCAATTTGTCGCGGGGGAACTGTTTTTT CASSLQFVAGELFF TRBJ1-4 NA NA TRBV7-9
TGCGCCAGCAAAACCAGTAACACAGATACGCAGTATTTT CASKTSNTDTQYF TRBJ2-3 NA NA TRBV5-1
TGTGCCATCAGTGAGTCGGATAGCGGGAGAAAGACCCAGTACTTC CAISESDSGRKTQYF TRBJ2-5 NA TRBD2 TRBV10-3
TGTGCCTGGAGTGTACTAGGGGGCACTGAAGCTTTCTTT CAWSVLGGTEAFF TRBJ1-1 NA NA TRBV30
TGTGCCAGCACGACGGGGTGGGGCGAGCAGTACTTC CASTTGWGEQYF TRBJ2-7 NA NA TRBV7-2
TGCAGCGTGCTACAGGGGGCGCAGAGGGCCGAGCAGTACTTC CSVLQGAQRAEQYF TRBJ2-7 NA TRBD1 TRBV29-1
TGTGCCAGCAAAGGGAGGCTAGCTTCCGACGAGCAGTACTTC CASKGRLASDEQYF TRBJ2-7 NA NA TRBV7-2
TGTGCCAGTAGTATTCGGGGGGCATGGAACGAGCAGTACTTC CASSIRGAWNEQYF TRBJ2-7 few NA TRBV19
TGTGCCAGCAGCGGCAGCGGGGACAGGATCACAGATACGCAGTATTTT CASSGSGDRITDTQYF TRBJ2-3 NA NA TRBV9
TGTGCCACCAGTGATTTCGACGAGGGCGGGGAGCTGTTTTTT CATSDFDEGGELFF TRBJ2-2 NA NA TRBV24-1
TGTGCCATCAGTGTGGCAGGGGGCTTGGCGGGTGGTAGCGGTGAGCAGTTCTTC CAISVAGGLAGGSGEQFF TRBJ2-1 NA TRBD1 TRBV10-3
TGTGCCAGCTCACCAGAAGGGACTAGCGGGACCCCAAAGGATTTTTCCTACGAGCAGTACTTC CASSPEGTSGTPKDFSYEQYF TRBJ2-7 few TRBD2 TRBV18
TGTGCCAGCAGCGTAGGGACCGACTATATGAACACTGAAGCTTTCTTT CASSVGTDYMNTEAFF TRBJ1-1 NA NA TRBV9
TGTGCCAGCAGCTTAGAAAGAGATAACATTCAGTACTTC CASSLERDNIQYF TRBJ2-4 NA NA TRBV13
TGTGCCAGCAGTTTGGCACAGATCGGGGAGCTGTTTTTT CASSLAQIGELFF TRBJ2-2 NA NA TRBV27
TGTGCCAGCAGCTTCCGGGACAGGGCCAGCTCCTATAATTCACCCCTCCACTTT CASSFRDRASSYNSPLHF TRBJ1-6 NA TRBD1 TRBV9
TGTGCCAGCAATGTAGCGGGAGGAGTTTTGGAGACCCAGTACTTC CASNVAGGVLETQYF TRBJ2-5 few TRBD2 TRBV7-8
TGTGCCAGCTCCAATCAGGACATGAATAATGAAAAACTGTTTTTT CASSNQDMNNEKLFF TRBJ1-4 NA NA TRBV18
TGTGCCAGCAGCCCCCAACAGGCTAGTGGGGATGAGTACTTC CASSPQQASGDEYF TRBJ2-5 few NA TRBV7-9
TGTGCCAGCATCCAGGGGGGTAGGACTAAGACCCAGTACTTC CASIQGGRTKTQYF TRBJ2-5 NA NA TRBV2
TGTGCCATCAGTTTCTCCCCAGGGGACTACGGCTACACCTTC CAISFSPGDYGYTF TRBJ1-2 NA NA TRBV10-3
TGTGCCAGCGAGCGGTCTGGAAACACTGAAGCTTTCTTT CASERSGNTEAFF TRBJ1-1 few NA TRBV2
TGCGCCAGCGGTTGGACAGGGGTAAACACCGGGGAGCTGTTTTTT CASGWTGVNTGELFF TRBJ2-2 NA TRBD1 TRBV5-1
TGTGCCAGCACCCCGACAGGGGGCTTTCCTGAAGCTTTCTTT CASTPTGGFPEAFF TRBJ1-1 NA NA TRBV21-1